The 20 T cell receptor beta chains reported below all come from one sample, sequenced in a study of blood T cell repertoires in COVID-19 (dated by TCRdb to about 2020). The library was made by the immunoSEQ multiplex PCR assay. TCRdb stores this immuneACCESS table with in-frame sequences only. Part of the clones is absent; in the studies checked, under half of the shortfall reflects unresolved V genes, and no reason is known for the rest. The sample yields some 330,000 clones; approximately 90% were counted once. The top ten clonotypes cover 3.5% to 4.5% of the sample. The material sequenced was peripheral blood. Every receptor here comes from a woman between 45 and 65 years old with active or convalescent COVID-19.

Turning to this clone: One end of the junction fails to match germline, which may point to a read error. CDR3 residues: CSAGNDGNF. CDR3 DNA sequence: TGCAGTGCCGGCAATGACGGGAACTTC. The rearrangement links TRBV20-1 to TRBJ2-7, with a weak D call TRBD2 (5 bases). This CDR3 has 9 amino acids. Germline lookup yields CDR1 DFQATT and CDR2 SNEGSKA (reference sequence).

This chain uses TRBV5-1 with TRBJ2-1; no definite D call. CDR1 SGHRS and CDR2 YFSETQ come from the germline V gene. The germline V and J ends were trimmed by 4 bases and 2 bases, with 16 bases remaining between them. This CDR3 region has 16 residues. CDR3: CASSQSPSVTYNEQFF. CDR3 bases: TGCGCCAGCAGCCAGTCCCCCTCTGTGACCTACAATGAGCAGTTCTTC.

The chain recombines TRBV4-1 with TRBJ1-5; perhaps TRBD1 as D (6 bases). CDR1 is MGHRA, CDR2 YSYEKL, per germline. This CDR3 is built from 16 residues. V lost 4 bases and J 5 bases, leaving 18 bases between the germline ends. CDR3 amino acids: CASSRANGRGDQPQHF. The DNA of the CDR3 is TGCGCCAGCAGCCGGGCAAACGGCAGGGGCGATCAGCCCCAGCATTTT.

This clone has a single count. The gene calls are TRBV7-2 and TRBJ2-1; D is ambiguous. The V end lost 4 bases, the J end lost 4 bases, and 11 bases lay between the germline ends. The CDR3 covers 14 residues. Germline V CDR1 and CDR2: SGHTA, FQGNSA. CDR3 in DNA: TGTGCCAGCAGCTCTTACCAGGATTACAATGAGCAGTTCTTC. This encodes CASSSYQDYNEQFF.

DNA for the CDR3: TGTGCCAGCAGTCAGGGGCCCGGGGAGCTGTTTTTT. It is translated as CASSQGPGELFF. This chain connects TRBV6-1 to TRBJ2-2, with TRBD1 as a possible D gene (6 bases). The CDR3 spans 12 residues. Trimming stripped 5 bases from V and 6 bases from J, with 7 bases between. CDR1 is MNHNS, CDR2 SASEGT, per germline.

The V gene is TRBV6-2 or TRBV6-3, the J gene TRBJ1-2; D might be TRBD1 (5 bases). Germline V gene sequence: CDR1 MNHEY, CDR2 SVGEGT. V lost 2 bases and J 3 bases, leaving 10 bases between the germline ends. The CDR3 extends over 14 amino acids. CDR3 sequence: CASSYAGDYYGYTF. The CDR3 nucleotides are TGTGCCAGCAGTTACGCCGGGGACTACTATGGCTACACCTTC.

The V gene is TRBV27, the J gene TRBJ2-5; D is unclear. The CDR3 is 14 residues long. The germline V gene encodes CDR1 MNHEY and CDR2 SMNVEV (reference sequence). Trimming pared 2 bases from V and 1 base from J, leaving 8 bases between. The CDR3 DNA is TGTGCCAGCAGTTTAAATCGGTTCCAAGAGACCCAGTACTTC. It encodes CASSLNRFQETQYF.

This clone was seen more than once but under ten times. The chain carries TRBV6-1 and TRBJ2-3; 9 bases align to TRBD2. Germline lookup yields CDR1 MNHNS and CDR2 SASEGT. The CDR3 covers 18 residues. V shed 4 bases, J shed 2 bases, and the junction held 13 bases outside the gene matches. The CDR3 loop reads CASSAGFLGTSFTDTQYF. The CDR3 DNA follows: TGTGCCAGCAGTGCGGGGTTCTTAGGGACTAGCTTCACAGATACGCAGTATTTT.

J is TRBJ1-3 and V is TRBV10-3; D unclear. Germline V CDR1 and CDR2: ENHRY, SYGVKD. The germline V and J ends were trimmed by 5 bases and 0 bases, with 17 bases remaining between them. The CDR3 is 17 amino acids. CDR3 residues: CAISPVADSVSGNTIYF. The CDR3 nucleotides are TGTGCCATCAGTCCAGTCGCGGATTCGGTCTCTGGAAACACCATATATTTT.

This rearrangement joins TRBV2 to TRBJ1-1; D not resolved. The germline gives CDR1 SNHLY, CDR2 FYNNEI. This CDR3 is built from 11 residues. The V and J ends lost 5 bases and 3 bases respectively, with 4 bases between them. The CDR3 reads CASSRDTEAFF. The CDR3 DNA is TGTGCCAGCAGTCGAGACACTGAAGCTTTCTTT.

The chain uses TRBV5-1 and TRBJ2-5; 7 bases map to TRBD2. The germline V gene has CDR1 SGHRS and CDR2 YFSETQ. The CDR3 sequence is 14 residues long. V trimming: 2 bases; J trimming: 3 bases; junction bases outside the gene matches: 4. CDR3 DNA: TGCGCCAGCAGCTTTGGGGGAGGGGAAGAGACCCAGTACTTC. Protein: CASSFGGGEETQYF.

The chain recombines TRBV28 with TRBJ2-2, with TRBD2 as a possible D gene (7 bases). V was clipped by 8 bases and J by 4 bases, with 14 bases between them. The CDR3 length is 14 residues. The germline gives CDR1 MDHEN, CDR2 SYDVKM. CDR3: CASLEGGGTGELFF. CDR3 in DNA: TGTGCCAGCCTCGAGGGGGGGGGCACCGGGGAGCTGTTTTTT. The whole variable domain, filled in from reference TRBV28 and TRBJ2-2, reads DVKVTQSSRYLVKRTGEKVFLECVQDMDHENMFWYRQDPGLGLRLIYFSYDVKMKEKGDIPEGYSVSREKKERFSLILESASTNQTSMYLCASLEGGGTGELFFGEGSRLTVL.

This clone occurred once. The J gene is TRBJ1-1, the V gene TRBV30, with 8 bases matching TRBD1. Germline V gene data show CDR1 as GTSNPN and CDR2 as SVGIG (reference sequence). This CDR3 region has 13 residues. J gave up 1 base and V 5 bases, and 3 bases lay outside the gene matches. CDR3 region: CAWAGGSNTEAFF. In nucleotides, the CDR3 is TGTGCCTGGGCAGGGGGCTCGAACACTGAAGCTTTCTTT.

V and J are TRBV2 and TRBJ2-7, with 7 bases that match TRBD2. The CDR3 loop spans 15 amino acids. Trimming cost V 0 bases and J 6 bases; bases outside gene matches: 8. From germline, CDR1 is SNHLY and CDR2 FYNNEI. The CDR3, as DNA: TGTGCCAGCAGTGAAGCGGGACTACTCAACTCCGAGCAGTACTTC. This encodes CASSEAGLLNSEQYF. Full variable domain (missing parts from reference TRBV2 and TRBJ2-7): EPEVTQTPSHQVTQMGQEVILRCVPISNHLYFYWYRQILGQKVEFLVSFYNNEISEKSEIFDDQFSVERPDGSNFTLKIRSTKLEDSAMYFCASSEAGLLNSEQYFGPGTRLTVT.

This clone was seen a few times. This sequence joins TRBV28 and TRBJ1-4, with 7 positions matching TRBD1. V was clipped by 10 bases and J by 8 bases; unmatched bases: 13. The CDR3 runs 14 residues. CDR1 and CDR2 from the germline V gene are MDHEN and SYDVKM. The CDR3 here is CAIRGGGVGEKLFF. For the CDR3, the DNA is TGTGCCATCAGAGGGGGCGGGGTAGGAGAAAAACTGTTTTTT. The variable domain in full, with the rest retrieved from reference TRBV28 and TRBJ1-4, is DVKVTQSSRYLVKRTGEKVFLECVQDMDHENMFWYRQDPGLGLRLIYFSYDVKMKEKGDIPEGYSVSREKKERFSLILESASTNQTSMYLCAIRGGGVGEKLFFGSGTQLSVL.

This CDR3 is CASSRQIFQETQYF. The CDR3 nucleotides read TGTGCCAGTAGTAGACAGATATTCCAAGAGACCCAGTACTTC. The chain uses TRBV19 and TRBJ2-5; D is possibly TRBD1 (5 bases). The CDR3 spans 14 residues. Germline CDR1 LNHDA, CDR2 SQIVND (reference sequence). Trimming stripped 4 bases from V and 1 base from J, with 10 bases between.

This chain joins TRBV15 and TRBJ2-7; TRBD2 matches at 8 bases. The V gene end was trimmed by 0 bases and the J gene end by 5 bases; junction bases not matched to a gene: 15. Germline V gene sequence: CDR1 LNHNV, CDR2 YYDKDF (reference sequence). The CDR3 length is 18 residues. Here the CDR3 DNA reads TGTGCCACCAGCAGAGATCCGGGCTTGGGACTAGATTCCAACGAGCAGTACTTC. This translates into CATSRDPGLGLDSNEQYF.

The gene calls are TRBV7-3 and TRBJ2-1, with a tentative D call TRBD2 (5 bases). Trimming removed 1 base at V and 5 bases at J, with 15 bases between. The CDR3 covers 16 residues. Germline V gene sequence: CDR1 SGHTA, CDR2 FQGTGA. The CDR3 DNA sequence: TGTGCCAGCAGCTTAAACGGCGGGTTAATAAACAATGAGCAGTTCTTC. Protein: CASSLNGGLINNEQFF. Full variable domain (rest looked up from reference TRBV7-3 and TRBJ2-1): GAGVSQTPSNKVTEKGKYVELRCDPISGHTALYWYRQSLGQGPEFLIYFQGTGAADDSGLPNDRFFAVRPEGSVSTLKIQRTERGDSAVYLCASSLNGGLINNEQFFGPGTRLTVL.

The chain carries TRBV10-3 and TRBJ1-1, with 9 bases fitting TRBD1. CDR3 length: 14 amino acids. V shed 8 bases and J 1 base; nucleotides not matched to a gene: 5. In germline, CDR1 is ENHRY, CDR2 SYGVKD. The CDR3 DNA reads as TGTGCCATCGACCAGACAGGGGGGAACACTGAAGCTTTCTTT. Protein: CAIDQTGGNTEAFF.

This chain uses TRBV10-3 with TRBJ1-1; TRBD1 might be the D (5 bases). CDR1 is ENHRY and CDR2 is SYGVKD in the germline V gene. V was clipped by 3 bases and J by 4 bases, with 15 bases between them. The CDR3 is 15 residues long. The CDR3 loop is CAISDSGQVSTEAFF. Written as DNA, the CDR3 is TGTGCCATCAGTGATTCAGGGCAGGTGAGCACTGAAGCTTTCTTT.